The 7 T cell receptor beta chains presented below share a single source sample, sequenced in a study of blood T cell repertoires in COVID-19. Clones were read by immunoSEQ multiplex PCR, and TCRdb kept only the in-frame ones, dropping some. Here the sample spans 300,000 to 400,000 clones, 70% to 90% being singletons. Sequenced material: peripheral blood. These receptors were taken from a young woman with COVID-19, enrolled during active disease.

The rearrangement joins TRBV3-1 (or the pseudogene TRBV3-2) to TRBJ2-7, with TRBD2 matching over 7 bases. Germline V CDR1 and CDR2: LGHDT, YNNKEL (reference sequence). This CDR3 region has 18 residues. V lost 0 bases to trimming and J lost 2 bases; unmatched junction nucleotides: 13. CDR3 residues: CASSQEVPAGDNAYEQYV. CDR3 bases: TGTGCCAGCAGCCAAGAGGTCCCGGCGGGGGATAATGCCTACGAGCAGTACGTC.

The chain's CDR3 is CASSLGGGGTIYF. The CDR3 nucleotides read TGTGCCAGCAGCTTAGGCGGGGGAGGCACCATATATTTT. The chain joins TRBV7-9 to TRBJ1-3; perhaps TRBD1 as D (5 bases). The CDR3 totals 13 residues. Germline CDR1 SEHNR, CDR2 FQNEAQ (reference sequence). With 1 base removed from V and 9 bases from J, the gap between germline ends came to 10 bases.

This rearrangement joins TRBV27 to TRBJ1-4, with a weak D call TRBD1 (6 bases). V dropped 3 bases and J dropped 7 bases, with 15 bases sitting between them. CDR1 MNHEY and CDR2 SMNVEV come from the germline V gene (reference sequence). This CDR3 spans 15 amino acids. The CDR3 DNA follows: TGTGCCAGCAGTTTCTCTCCAGGGGTTGCTGAAAAACTGTTTTTT. It encodes CASSFSPGVAEKLFF.

In nucleotides, the CDR3 is TGTGCCACCAGCACCGACAGGGTTGCGGGCACAGATACGCAGTATTTT. Amino acids: CATSTDRVAGTDTQYF. This rearrangement joins TRBV15 to TRBJ2-3; TRBD1 matches 7 bases. The CDR3 has 16 amino acids. Trimming at V came to 4 bases and at J to 1 base, leaving 8 bases not matched to a gene. The V gene's germline CDR1 is LNHNV and CDR2 YYDKDF (reference sequence).

The V gene is TRBV18, the J gene TRBJ1-1, with D possibly matching TRBD1 (6 bases). Trimming removed 3 bases from V and 0 bases from J, with 14 bases in between. The CDR3 totals 16 residues. Germline V gives CDR1 KGHSH, CDR2 LQKENI. The CDR3 loop reads CASSPRDTSLNTEAFF. In DNA form, the CDR3 reads TGTGCCAGCTCACCTCGGGACACTAGTTTGAACACTGAAGCTTTCTTT.

The chain joins TRBV5-5 to TRBJ1-1; 7 bases agree with TRBD1. The CDR3 is made up of 13 amino acids. Germline trimming cut 4 bases from V and 4 bases from J; bases unmatched to any gene: 4. The V gene's germline CDR1 is SGHKS and CDR2 YYEKEE (reference sequence). The CDR3 DNA sequence: TGTGCCAGCAGCCGCACAGGGGTCACTGAAGCTTTCTTT. It codes for CASSRTGVTEAFF.

The rearrangement joins TRBV28 to TRBJ2-2; D may be TRBD2 (5 bases). Per the germline V gene, CDR1 is MDHEN and CDR2 is SYDVKM. Trimming shortened V by 8 bases and J by 2 bases, and 9 bases separated the two germline ends. The CDR3 contains 13 residues. CDR3 in amino acids: CASRTRNTGELFF. The CDR3 region has the DNA TGTGCCAGCCGGACTCGAAACACCGGGGAGCTGTTTTTT.